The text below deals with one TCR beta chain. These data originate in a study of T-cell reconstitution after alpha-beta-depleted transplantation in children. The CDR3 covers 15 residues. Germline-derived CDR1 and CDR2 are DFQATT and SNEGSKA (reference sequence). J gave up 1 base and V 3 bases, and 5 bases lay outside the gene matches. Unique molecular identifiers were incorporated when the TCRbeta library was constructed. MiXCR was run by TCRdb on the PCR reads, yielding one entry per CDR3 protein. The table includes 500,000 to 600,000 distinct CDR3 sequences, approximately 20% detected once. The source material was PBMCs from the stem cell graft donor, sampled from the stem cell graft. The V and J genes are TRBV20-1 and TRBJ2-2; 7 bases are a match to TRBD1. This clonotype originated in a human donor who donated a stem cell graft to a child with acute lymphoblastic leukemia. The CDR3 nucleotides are TGCAGTGCTAGGGCCGGGACAGTGAACACCGGGGAGCTGTTTTTT. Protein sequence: CSARAGTVNTGELFF.